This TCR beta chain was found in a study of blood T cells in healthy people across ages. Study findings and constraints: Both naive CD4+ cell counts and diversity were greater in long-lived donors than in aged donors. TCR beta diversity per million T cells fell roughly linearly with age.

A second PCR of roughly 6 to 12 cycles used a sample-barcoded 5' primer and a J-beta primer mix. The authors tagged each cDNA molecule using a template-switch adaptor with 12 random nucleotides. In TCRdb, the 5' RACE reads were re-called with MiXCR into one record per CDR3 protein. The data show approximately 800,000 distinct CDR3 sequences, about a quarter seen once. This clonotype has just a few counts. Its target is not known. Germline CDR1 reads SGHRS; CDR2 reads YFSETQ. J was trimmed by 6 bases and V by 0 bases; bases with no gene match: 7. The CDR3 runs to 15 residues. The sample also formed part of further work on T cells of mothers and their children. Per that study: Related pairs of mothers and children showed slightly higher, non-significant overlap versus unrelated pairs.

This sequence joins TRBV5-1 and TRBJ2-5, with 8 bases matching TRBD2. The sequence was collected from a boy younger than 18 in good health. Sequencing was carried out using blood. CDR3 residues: CASSLELAEAKTQYF. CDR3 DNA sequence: TGCGCCAGCAGCTTGGAACTAGCGGAGGCGAAGACCCAGTACTTC.